Listed below are T cell receptor beta chains from one sample, sequenced in a study of blood T cell repertoires in COVID-19. Produced via immunoSEQ multiplex PCR; TCRdb's table is partial and in-frame only. Among around 12,000 clones listed, 80% to 90% were seen once. Material for sequencing was peripheral blood. The receptor source for this set is a human donor in a cohort sampled during active COVID-19. The CDR3 runs from the conserved cysteine through the conserved F or W. A D gene is named only where the DNA matches it firmly. Not every row has a clone size; where given, it reads once, few, many or a size class.

CDR3 DNA	CDR3 protein	D gene	V gene	J gene	clone size
TGTGCCTGGAGTGTTCCGGGGGGAAACACCATATATTTT	CAWSVPGGNTIYF	NA	TRBV30	TRBJ1-3	NA
TGTGCCAGCAGGGGGGCGGTGGGCGGTCAGCCCCAGCATTTT	CASRGAVGGQPQHF	NA	TRBV6-5	TRBJ1-5	NA
TGTGCCAGCAGTGGACAAACAGGGTATGGCTACACCTTC	CASSGQTGYGYTF	NA	TRBV2	TRBJ1-2	NA
TGTGCCAGCAGCTCTCACGGGAATCAGCCCCAGCATTTT	CASSSHGNQPQHF	NA	TRBV7-2	TRBJ1-5	NA
TGTGCCAGCAGTGAAGGGGGACAGCCTTATCAGCCCCAGCATTTT	CASSEGGQPYQPQHF	TRBD1	TRBV6-1	TRBJ1-5	once
TGTGCCAGCAGTTTCCCCCAGGGGGACACCGGGGAGCTGTTTTTT	CASSFPQGDTGELFF	TRBD1	TRBV28	TRBJ2-2	NA
TGTGCCAGCCCCTCGGGGGGACTGCAGTACTTC	CASPSGGLQYF	TRBD2	TRBV28	TRBJ2-7	NA
TGTGCCTGGACCAATCAACAGGGTTCGGGTGAAAAACTGTTTTTT	CAWTNQQGSGEKLFF	NA	TRBV30	TRBJ1-4	NA
TGTGCCAGCAGCTTGGTTGTGGGTAAGGGACTGTCGACAGATACGCAGTATTTT	CASSLVVGKGLSTDTQYF	NA	TRBV5-6	TRBJ2-3	NA
TGTGCCAGCTCCCCCGGGACAGGGAGCTACAATGAGCAGTTCTTC	CASSPGTGSYNEQFF	TRBD1	TRBV18	TRBJ2-1	NA
TGTGCCAGCACCGAACCCGGGACTACCCCCTCCTACGAGCAGTACTTC	CASTEPGTTPSYEQYF	TRBD2	TRBV6-4	TRBJ2-7	NA